A selection of T cell receptor beta chains follows, all from one sample in a study of cytomegalovirus exposure and HLA in healthy donors. Some clones are missing from TCRdb's copy, which holds only in-frame ones; the method was immunoSEQ multiplex PCR. Seen here are over 150,000 clones, about three quarters observed once, and the top ten hold 3.7%. The sample was PBMCs. These TCRs come from a woman aged 55 to 70 in good health and CMV-seropositive. The CDR3 runs from the conserved cysteine through the conserved F or W. D genes are given only for firm matches. Not all rows give a size; the values are once, few, many and, for expanded clones, a class.

clone size,J gene,D gene,V gene,CDR3 DNA,CDR3 protein
once,TRBJ2-5,TRBD2,TRBV2,TGTGCCAGCAGTCTCCGACTAGCCCGGTACTTC,CASSLRLARYF
once,TRBJ1-6,-,TRBV7-8,TGTGCCAGCAGCCCACTAATCGTAAATTCACCCCTCCACTTT,CASSPLIVNSPLHF
few,TRBJ1-1,-,TRBV28,TGTGCCAGCGGCTGGACGAGGGAGGCTTTCTTT,CASGWTREAFF
few,TRBJ2-3,-,TRBV30,TGTGCCTGGAGTGTAATAGAGGATACGCAGTATTTT,CAWSVIEDTQYF
-,TRBJ2-3,-,TRBV10-3,TGTGCCATCAGTGAGTCTCGGGGTCAAGATACGCAGTATTTT,CAISESRGQDTQYF
-,TRBJ2-2,-,TRBV27,TGTGCCAGCAGTTCGGGGGTGGGGGAGCTGTTTTTT,CASSSGVGELFF
-,TRBJ2-5,-,TRBV15,TGTGCCACCAGGAGTCGACAGGCCACCGGGACCCAGTACTTC,CATRSRQATGTQYF
-,TRBJ2-3,TRBD2,TRBV23-1,TGCGCCAGCAGTCAATCGATTGGTACGGGAGGGCCGGTGGATACGCAGTATTTT,CASSQSIGTGGPVDTQYF
-,TRBJ1-4,-,TRBV5-1,TGCGCCAGCAGCCCGACAGTCACTAATGAAAAACTGTTTTTT,CASSPTVTNEKLFF
-,TRBJ2-2,TRBD1,TRBV9,TGTGCCAGCAGCGTAGTAGGTACAGGGGGCTACACCGGGGAGCTGTTTTTT,CASSVVGTGGYTGELFF
-,TRBJ1-2,-,TRBV19,TGTGCCAGTAGTATATCGACGACAGGCGGCTTTTATGGCTACACCTTC,CASSISTTGGFYGYTF
-,TRBJ2-3,TRBD2,TRBV7-9,TGTGCCAGCAGCTTACGGCTAGCGGGAAGTACGCAGTATTTT,CASSLRLAGSTQYF
-,TRBJ2-7,TRBD1,TRBV30,TGTGCCTGGGACCGGGACAGGGGGAACGAGCAGTACTTC,CAWDRDRGNEQYF
-,TRBJ2-2,TRBD2,TRBV9,TGTGCCAGCAGCGTAGGGGCTAGCGGATCGAACACCGGGGAGCTGTTTTTT,CASSVGASGSNTGELFF
-,TRBJ1-4,-,TRBV4-3,TGCGCCAGCAGCCAAGGTGGAGCAGGGTTGAGGGAAAAACTGTTTTTT,CASSQGGAGLREKLFF
once,TRBJ2-1,TRBD2,TRBV19,TGTGCCAGTAGTATCCGACTAGCGGGTGGGTTCGACAATGAGCAGTTCTTC,CASSIRLAGGFDNEQFF
-,TRBJ2-3,TRBD2,TRBV5-4,TGTGCCAGCAGCGGCAGCGGGGGGGCCGAAGATACGCAGTATTTT,CASSGSGGAEDTQYF
few,TRBJ1-2,TRBD1,TRBV29-1,TGCAGCGTCGACAGGGTGGGACCTCTGGGCTACACCTTC,CSVDRVGPLGYTF
-,TRBJ2-1,TRBD2,TRBV25-1,TGTGCCAGCAGTGAGACTAGCTATTACAATGAGCAGTTCTTC,CASSETSYYNEQFF
-,TRBJ1-5,-,TRBV7-9,TGTGCCAGCAGCTCATGGGGGGGGGTGGACAATCAGCCCCAGCATTTT,CASSSWGGVDNQPQHF
-,TRBJ1-6,-,TRBV18,TGTGCCAGCTCACCACCGTACCAGGGGTCGTTCCATTCACCCCTCCACTTT,CASSPPYQGSFHSPLHF
-,TRBJ1-4,TRBD1,TRBV28,TGTGCCAGCATACCCGACAGGGGGCTTAGTTATAATGAAAAACTGTTTTTT,CASIPDRGLSYNEKLFF
-,TRBJ2-1,-,TRBV9,TGTGCCAGCAGCGTAGGTCAGGATAGCTCCTACAATGAGCAGTTCTTC,CASSVGQDSSYNEQFF
-,TRBJ2-6,TRBD1,TRBV5-1,TGCGCCAGCAGCGCCACGGGACAGGGAACTGGGGCCAACGTCCTGACTTTC,CASSATGQGTGANVLTF
-,TRBJ1-1,TRBD1,TRBV2,TGTGCCAGCAGACTTACAGGGGGCCGAGCTTTCTTT,CASRLTGGRAFF
-,TRBJ2-6,TRBD1,TRBV5-4,TGTGCCAGCAGCTTTAACAGGGGAGCTGGGGCCAACGGCCTGACTTTC,CASSFNRGAGANGLTF
-,TRBJ1-1,TRBD1,TRBV11-2,TGTGCCAGCAGCTTCGGACAGGGGACTGAAGCTTTCTTT,CASSFGQGTEAFF
once,TRBJ2-4,-,TRBV5-3,TGTGCCTGGTCCCGGGGAGCCAAAAACATTCAGTACTTC,CAWSRGAKNIQYF
-,TRBJ2-3,TRBD1,TRBV18,TGTGCCAGCTCACCAGATGGACAGGGGTTAAGAAGAGATACGCAGTATTTT,CASSPDGQGLRRDTQYF
-,TRBJ2-3,-,TRBV20-1,TGCAGTGCGCTAACTAGTAATACGCAGTATTTT,CSALTSNTQYF
-,TRBJ1-2,-,TRBV18,TGTGCCAGCTCACCGGGCGGGCTGGGCGGCTACACCTTC,CASSPGGLGGYTF
-,TRBJ2-7,TRBD2,TRBV15,TGTGCCACCAGTAAAGAGGGGAGGGGCTACGAGCAGTACTTC,CATSKEGRGYEQYF
few,TRBJ2-7,TRBD2,TRBV4-3,TGCGCCAGCAGCCAGGGTTTTTTAGCGGGGCGGGTTTCCTCCTACGAGCAGTACTTC,CASSQGFLAGRVSSYEQYF
-,TRBJ2-2,TRBD1,TRBV19,TGTGCCAGTATAAACCGACAGGGCTCCGGGGAGCTGTTTTTT,CASINRQGSGELFF
-,TRBJ2-4,-,TRBV4-2,TGTGCCAGCAGCCAAGACCCCCAAAGCGGACAGTTAGCCAAAAACAGTCAGTACTTC,CASSQDPQSGQLAKNSQYF
-,TRBJ2-3,TRBD1,TRBV28,TGTGCCAGCAGTCTAGACAGGGGGACAGATACGCAGTATTTT,CASSLDRGTDTQYF
-,TRBJ2-1,-,TRBV27,TGTGCCAGCAGTTTATGGGGGCAGGGTTCGGAGAATGAGCAGTTCTTC,CASSLWGQGSENEQFF
-,TRBJ1-2,-,TRBV28,TGTGCCAGCAGTTCCCTTGGGACAACATTCCAATACGAGAGCTACACCTTC,CASSSLGTTFQYESYTF
-,TRBJ2-6,-,TRBV4-1,TGCGCCAGCAGCCCTTTAAGCTCTGGGGCCAACGGCCTGACTTTC,CASSPLSSGANGLTF
-,TRBJ1-1,TRBD1,TRBV11-1,TGTGCCAGCAGCCCTCTCCCGGGACAGGGGTATTACACTGAAGCTTTCTTT,CASSPLPGQGYYTEAFF
-,TRBJ1-1,-,TRBV19,TGTGCCAGTATGTTTCCAGGGGCTACGAACACTGAAGCTTTCTTT,CASMFPGATNTEAFF
few,TRBJ2-7,-,TRBV2,TGTGCCAGCAGTGAAGTGGGGCTACCGTACGAGCAGTACTTC,CASSEVGLPYEQYF
-,TRBJ1-1,-,TRBV5-4,TGTGCCAGCAGCTCTGGAGGTACAAACACTGAAGCTTTCTTT,CASSSGGTNTEAFF
-,TRBJ2-3,TRBD2,TRBV4-1,TGCGCCAGCAGCCGGTCGGGACTAGCGGGGGGTGGCACAGATACGCAGTATTTT,CASSRSGLAGGGTDTQYF
few,TRBJ2-5,-,TRBV7-2,TGTGCCAGCAGCTTGAGTCGACAAGAGACCCAGTACTTC,CASSLSRQETQYF
-,TRBJ2-7,-,TRBV27,TGTGCCAGCAGTTCCTCAGTAGGAGCCGCTTTCGAGCAGTACTTC,CASSSSVGAAFEQYF
-,TRBJ2-6,-,TRBV6-5,TGTGCCAGCAGCCCCACAGGCTCTGGGGCCAACGTCCTGACTTTC,CASSPTGSGANVLTF
-,TRBJ2-1,-,TRBV18,TGTGCCAGCTCACCGACTAGCAATGAGCAGTTCTTC,CASSPTSNEQFF
-,TRBJ2-6,-,TRBV5-1,TGCGCCAGCAGCCCGGTGGGGTCTGGGGCCAACGGCCTGACTTTC,CASSPVGSGANGLTF
-,TRBJ1-2,-,TRBV11-2,TGTGCCAGCAGCTTAGGGGTGGGGGGAAGCCTTAACTATGGCTACACCTTC,CASSLGVGGSLNYGYTF